The sequence of this TCR beta chain was determined in a study of cytomegalovirus exposure and HLA in healthy donors. About this clone: The antigen is not known.

Per germline, CDR1 SGHTA and CDR2 FQGNSA. This CDR3 spans 14 amino acids. With 1 base clipped from V and 8 bases from J, the junction kept 4 bases outside the gene matches. Study-wide results and limits: Three of the chains that were CMV-associated were confirmed in vitro to be specific for CMV antigens. Reported performance of the classifier showed diagnosis of cytomegalovirus status with high specificity and sensitivity.

Using immunoSEQ multiplex PCR, the repertoire was profiled, and TCRdb retains in-frame clones only, with some absent. The sample gives 95,000 to 120,000 clones, about 85% of which show up once; around 3.1% is in the top ten. This TCR was sampled from a woman aged 18-29 years in good health and CMV-seronegative. The sequencing input was PBMCs. This chain links TRBV7-2 with TRBJ2-3, with TRBD2 matching over 9 bases. The CDR3 spells CASSLGGSGSTQYF. The CDR3, as DNA: TGTGCCAGCAGCTTAGGAGGTAGCGGGAGTACGCAGTATTTT. The full variable domain, with the rest looked up from reference TRBV7-2 and TRBJ2-3, is GAGVSQSPSNKVTEKGKDVELRCDPISGHTALYWYRQSLGQGLEFLIYFQGNSAPDKSGLPSDRFSAERTGGSVSTLTIQRTQQEDSAVYLCASSLGGSGSTQYFGPGTRLTVL.